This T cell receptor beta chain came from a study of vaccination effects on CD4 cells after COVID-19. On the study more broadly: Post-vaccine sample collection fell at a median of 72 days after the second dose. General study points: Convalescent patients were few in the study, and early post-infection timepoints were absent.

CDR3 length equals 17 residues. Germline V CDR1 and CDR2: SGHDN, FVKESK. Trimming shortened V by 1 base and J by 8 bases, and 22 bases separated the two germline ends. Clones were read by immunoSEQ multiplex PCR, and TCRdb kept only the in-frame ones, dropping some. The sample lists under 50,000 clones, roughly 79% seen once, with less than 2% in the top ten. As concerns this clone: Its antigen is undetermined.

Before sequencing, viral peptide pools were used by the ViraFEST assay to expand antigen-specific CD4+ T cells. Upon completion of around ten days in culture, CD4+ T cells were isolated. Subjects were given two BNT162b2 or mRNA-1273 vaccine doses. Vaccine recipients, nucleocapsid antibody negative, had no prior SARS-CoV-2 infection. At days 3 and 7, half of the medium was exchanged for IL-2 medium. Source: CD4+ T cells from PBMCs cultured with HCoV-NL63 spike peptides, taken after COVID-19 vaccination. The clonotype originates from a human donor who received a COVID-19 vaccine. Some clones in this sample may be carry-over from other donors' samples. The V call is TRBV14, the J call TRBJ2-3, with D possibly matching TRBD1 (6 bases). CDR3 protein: CASSQVMGALNVGTQYF. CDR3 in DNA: TGTGCCAGCAGCCAAGTTATGGGGGCGCTCAATGTAGGTACGCAGTATTTT. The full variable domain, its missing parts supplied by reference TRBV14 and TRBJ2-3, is EAGVTQFPSHSVIEKGQTVTLRCDPISGHDNLYWYRRVMGKEIKFLLHFVKESKQDESGMPNNRFLAERTGGTYSTLKVQPAELEDSGVYFCASSQVMGALNVGTQYFGPGTRLTVL.